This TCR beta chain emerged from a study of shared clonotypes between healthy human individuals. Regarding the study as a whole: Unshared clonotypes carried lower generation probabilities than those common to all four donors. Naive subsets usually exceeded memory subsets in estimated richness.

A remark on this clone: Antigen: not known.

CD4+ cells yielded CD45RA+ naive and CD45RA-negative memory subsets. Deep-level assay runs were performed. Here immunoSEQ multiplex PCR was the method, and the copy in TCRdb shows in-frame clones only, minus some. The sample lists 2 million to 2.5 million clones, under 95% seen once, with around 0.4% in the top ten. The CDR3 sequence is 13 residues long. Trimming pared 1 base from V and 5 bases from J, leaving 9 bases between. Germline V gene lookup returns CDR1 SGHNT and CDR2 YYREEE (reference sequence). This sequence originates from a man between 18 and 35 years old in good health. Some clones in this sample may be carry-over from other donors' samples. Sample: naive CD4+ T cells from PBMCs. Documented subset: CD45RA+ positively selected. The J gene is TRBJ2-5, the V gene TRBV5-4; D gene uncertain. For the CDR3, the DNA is TGTGCCAGCAGCTTGCCCAGCCCGGAGACCCAGTACTTC. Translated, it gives CASSLPSPETQYF.